This TCR beta chain emerged from a study of response to subunit inactivated influenza vaccine. One entry per CDR3 protein results from TCRdb running MiXCR on the RT-PCR reads. This repertoire shows roughly 700,000 distinct CDR3 sequences, approximately 14% found once; its top ten account for roughly 10%. This clonotype appeared many times. Trimming cost V 4 bases and J 3 bases, with 4 bases left between them. The CDR3 is made up of 12 amino acids. Germline CDR1 reads SEHNR; CDR2 reads FQNEAQ (reference sequence). This sequence originates from a middle-aged man who received an inactivated influenza vaccine. The rearrangement joins TRBV7-9 to TRBJ2-1; D is unclear. The specimen comprised PBMCs from blood, sampled 11 to 12 days after vaccination. The CDR3 loop is CASSSFYNEQFF. The CDR3 DNA is TGTGCCAGCAGCTCTTTCTACAATGAGCAGTTCTTC.